This TCR beta chain came from a study of graft-versus-host responses after intestinal transplantation. Regarding this clone: As yet, its antigen is unknown.

This CDR3 region has 15 residues. Trimming removed 5 bases from V and 5 bases from J; junction bases left unmatched: 10. Germline V lookup: CDR1 SEHNR, CDR2 FQNEAQ (reference sequence). Assay: immunoSEQ multiplex PCR; the TCRdb copy retains only in-frame clones and omits some. The data show 90,000 to 150,000 clones, approximately 96% seen once. The source was unstimulated CD8+ T cells sorted from spleen or lymph node cells, collected before intestinal transplant. This clonotype originated in a human donor who received an intestinal transplant. The genes are TRBV7-9 and TRBJ2-7; 9 bases agree with TRBD2. The CDR3 DNA reads TGTGCCAGCAGCCTGGGGGGTAGCGGGAGTAACGAGCAGTACTTC. Its protein product is CASSLGGSGSNEQYF.